This T cell receptor (beta chain) is from a study of OX40 agonist ivuxolimab in advanced cancers. Study-level information: Having had anti-PD-1, anti-PD-L1 or anti-CTLA-4 therapy before was allowed, and around 39% had some.

In regard to this clone: Antigen specificity is unknown.

The CDR3 is 15 residues long. The ends were cut back, 4 bases at V and 9 bases at J, with 17 bases in the middle. Looked up from germline, CDR1 is SGHRS and CDR2 is YFSETQ. Overall study findings and caveats: Some patients who did not respond also had low normalized T-cell clonal expansion. At 0.1-3.0 mg/kg, partial responders had clonal expansion among the lowest observed. The expanded peripheral T cells' antigen specificity was not determined.

The protocol was immunoSEQ multiplex PCR, while the TCRdb copy is restricted to in-frame clones and leaves out a portion. The data hold about 48,000 clones, with about 83% observed a single time. The receptor's source is an adult with an advanced solid tumor such as melanoma, head and neck, liver or kidney cancer. The chain links TRBV5-1 to TRBJ1-6, with a weak D call TRBD1 (6 bases). This specimen consisted of CD4+ or CD8+ T cells sorted from blood, obtained in a trial of the OX40 agonist ivuxolimab. For the CDR3, the DNA is TGCGCCAGCAGCACCGACACAGGGAGGACTTCACCCCTCCACTTT. Encoded protein: CASSTDTGRTSPLHF.